This is a list of T cell receptor beta chains from one sample in a study of molecular identifiers for immune sequencing clone quantification. MiXCR, applied by TCRdb to the PCR reads, yields one record per CDR3 protein. The sample holds about 330,000 distinct CDR3 sequences, 24% seen once. The sample comprised naive CD8+ T cells from blood, with Jurkat cell RNA spiked in. Every receptor here comes from a human donor in good health. Some libraries in this study had Jurkat cell RNA spiked in. Each CDR3 is given with its conserved first and last residue. A D gene is named only where the DNA matches it firmly. Size tells how often a clone was seen (once, few, many) or the class of an expanded clone, and some rows leave it out.

. . TRBJ2-1 TRBV4-3 CASRFLGSNGEQFF TGCGCCAGCAGATTTCTCGGTAGCAACGGTGAGCAGTTCTTC
. many TRBJ2-7 TRBV29-1 CSVEDRQNFREQYF TGCAGCGTTGAAGATCGACAGAACTTCCGCGAGCAGTACTTC
. . TRBJ2-5 TRBV20-1 CSGVSLGAVLVQETQYF TGCAGTGGCGTATCCCTAGGGGCAGTTCTCGTACAAGAGACCCAGTACTTC
. many TRBJ2-7 TRBV6-5 CASSYSGRGEQYF TGTGCCAGCAGTTACTCCGGCCGGGGGGAGCAGTACTTC
TRBD1 few TRBJ1-5 TRBV6-5 CASRDTGDSNQPQHF TGTGCCAGCAGGGACACAGGGGATAGCAATCAGCCCCAGCATTTT
. many TRBJ2-3 TRBV24-1 CATSDLKGFTDTQYF TGTGCCACCAGTGATTTGAAGGGGTTCACAGATACGCAGTATTTT
. . TRBJ2-5 TRBV3-1 CASSQHTGSETQYF TGTGCCAGCAGCCAGCACACAGGATCCGAGACCCAGTACTTC
. . TRBJ2-2 TRBV30 CAWWVSNTGELLF TGTGCCTGGTGGGTTTCGAACACCGGGGAGCTGTTATTT
TRBD1 few TRBJ1-2 TRBV7-9 CASSLALKGQIYGYTF TGTGCCAGCAGCTTAGCGCTCAAGGGACAGATCTATGGCTACACCTTC
. many TRBJ2-5 TRBV5-6 CASSLATGQETQYF TGTGCCAGCAGCTTAGCGACAGGCCAAGAGACCCAGTACTTC
TRBD2 . TRBJ2-7 TRBV6-1 CASSEASGTSGSCEQYF TGTGCCAGCAGTGAAGCTAGCGGGACTAGCGGGAGTTGCGAGCAGTACTTC
. many TRBJ1-1 TRBV5-6 CASTPNLGGRTEAFF TGTGCCAGCACCCCGAACCTGGGGGGGCGGACTGAAGCTTTCTTT
. many TRBJ2-3 TRBV6-6 CASSYSSTDTQYF TGTGCCAGCAGTTACTCAAGCACAGATACGCAGTATTTT
. . TRBJ2-5 TRBV7-9 CASSSRTGTTQYF TGTGCCAGCAGCTCCCGGACCGGGACGACCCAGTACTTC
TRBD1 many TRBJ2-1 TRBV19 CATQSGDRVHEQFF TGTGCCACGCAGAGTGGGGACAGGGTCCATGAGCAGTTCTTC
. many TRBJ2-3 TRBV29-1 CSVSGNTDTQYF TGCAGCGTTAGTGGTAACACAGATACGCAGTATTTT
. few TRBJ2-5 TRBV23-1 CASSPPETHQETQYF TGCGCCAGCAGTCCTCCCGAGACACACCAAGAGACCCAGTACTTC
. few TRBJ2-7 TRBV6-5 CASSSRVDYEQYF TGTGCCAGCAGTTCAAGGGTTGACTACGAGCAGTACTTC
TRBD2 few TRBJ2-3 TRBV3-1 CASSQDPAGGNTDTQYF TGTGCCAGCAGCCAAGATCCGGCGGGGGGCAACACAGATACGCAGTATTTT
. few TRBJ1-6 TRBV4-3 CASSQGHRDNSPLHF TGCGCCAGCAGCCAGGGACATAGAGATAATTCACCCCTCCACTTT
. . TRBJ2-7 TRBV27 CASSLQGTYEQHF TGTGCCAGCAGTTTACAGGGTACCTACGAGCAGCACTTC
. few TRBJ2-7 TRBV30 CAWSEAYEQYF TGTGCCTGGAGTGAGGCCTACGAGCAGTACTTC
TRBD1 few TRBJ2-3 TRBV4-3 CASSRTGGVMDTQYF TGCGCCAGCAGCCGCACAGGGGGCGTTATGGATACGCAGTATTTT
TRBD1 . TRBJ2-5 TRBV11-2 CASSLEGGWQETQYF TGTGCCAGCAGCTTAGAAGGGGGCTGGCAAGAGACCCAGTACTTC
TRBD2 . TRBJ2-4 TRBV18 CASSPGTSGVAKNIQYF TGTGCCAGCTCACCAGGGACTAGCGGGGTAGCCAAAAACATTCAGTACTTC
. . TRBJ1-4 TRBV7-9 CASSLGVSPNEKLFF TGTGCCAGCAGCTTAGGCGTCAGCCCTAATGAAAAACTGTTTTTT
TRBD2 few TRBJ2-7 TRBV29-1 CSGGEGLAYEQYF TGCAGCGGGGGGGAGGGCCTTGCCTACGAGCAGTACTTC
. few TRBJ2-2 TRBV1 CTSSQVRRGGSTGELFF TGCACCAGCAGCCAAGTGCGGCGGGGGGGCAGCACCGGGGAGCTGTTTTTT
. many TRBJ2-1 TRBV21-1 CASSKIEPSRFF TGTGCCAGCAGCAAAATCGAACCAAGCCGGTTCTTC
. many TRBJ2-5 TRBV28 CASTANGTQYF TGTGCCAGCACCGCTAACGGGACCCAGTACTTC
. many TRBJ1-1 TRBV29-1 CSMLLGATEAFF TGCAGCATGCTTCTGGGGGCCACTGAAGCTTTCTTT
TRBD1 many TRBJ2-7 TRBV27 CASRSTGSPSEQYF TGTGCCAGCAGATCGACAGGGTCACCTAGCGAGCAGTACTTC